The clone carrying this TCR beta chain was observed at least ten times. Its target is not known. Trimming left V 8 bases short and J 0 bases short, with 2 bases between. This CDR3 is 11 amino acids long. Looked up from germline, CDR1 is MNHEY and CDR2 is SMNVEV (reference sequence). This record belongs to a study of blood T cells in healthy people across ages. Study-wide results and caveats: A strong correlation between TCR beta diversity and naive T cell percentage was seen.

For the second PCR, which ran for 7 to 11 cycles, a sample-barcoded 5' primer and a J-beta primer mix were used. Each CDR3 protein is one row after TCRdb ran MiXCR on the 5' RACE reads. The sample carries approximately 810,000 distinct CDR3 sequences, 35% to 40% recorded once. The TCR originated in a man aged 18 to 29 in good health. The chain couples TRBV27 to TRBJ1-5; D is ambiguous. The sample taken for sequencing was blood. The CDR3 DNA reads as TGTGCCAGCGGTAGCAATCAGCCCCAGCATTTT. Translated, it gives CASGSNQPQHF.